This T cell receptor (beta chain) was sequenced in a study of T cells in Graves' hyperthyroidism and ophthalmopathy. Amplification of TCR beta CDR3 regions used RNA as the template. The study used the HTBI primer set for a first-round RT-PCR of the TCR CDR3. TCRdb called the multiplex PCR reads again in MiXCR, with one record for every CDR3 protein. The table lists about 560,000 distinct CDR3 sequences, approximately 15% of them singletons. This clonotype has at least ten counts. Its antigen is unidentified. This CDR3 comprises 15 residues. Per germline, CDR1 MGHDK and CDR2 SYGVNS. Trimming stripped 7 bases from V and 4 bases from J, with 18 bases between. Regarding the study as a whole: With a median lead of around 6.7 months before onset, the model predicted ophthalmopathy. Within blood appeared most thyroid clonotypes that had expanded above 0.001.

Input material: blood. V is TRBV25-1 and J is TRBJ2-3, with D perhaps TRBD1 or TRBD2 (5 bases each). The receptor's source is a woman aged 18-29 years with Graves' hyperthyroidism. The CDR3 is CASTRDPYSADTQYF. In nucleotides, the CDR3 is TGTGCCAGCACCCGGGACCCCTACAGTGCAGATACGCAGTATTTT. Combining the CDR3 with reference TRBV25-1 and TRBJ2-3 gives the whole variable domain EADIYQTPRYLVIGTGKKITLECSQTMGHDKMYWYQQDPGMELHLIHYSYGVNSTEKGDLSSESTVSRIRTEHFPLTLESARPSHTSQYLCASTRDPYSADTQYFGPGTRLTVL.